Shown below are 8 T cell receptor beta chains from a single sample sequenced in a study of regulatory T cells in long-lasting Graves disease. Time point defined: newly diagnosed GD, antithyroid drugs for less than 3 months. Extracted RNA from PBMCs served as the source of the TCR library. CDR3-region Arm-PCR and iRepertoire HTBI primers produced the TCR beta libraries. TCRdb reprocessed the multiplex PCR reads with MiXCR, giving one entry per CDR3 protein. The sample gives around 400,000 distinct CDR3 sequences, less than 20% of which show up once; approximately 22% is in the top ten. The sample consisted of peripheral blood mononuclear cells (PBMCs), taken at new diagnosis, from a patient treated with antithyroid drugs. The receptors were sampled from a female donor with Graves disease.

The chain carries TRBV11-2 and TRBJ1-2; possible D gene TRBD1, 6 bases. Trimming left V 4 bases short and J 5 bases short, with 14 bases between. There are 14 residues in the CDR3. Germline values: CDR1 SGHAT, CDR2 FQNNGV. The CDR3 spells CASSSVGGRYGYTF. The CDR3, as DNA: TGTGCCAGCAGCTCGGTCGGGGGGCGGTATGGCTACACCTTC.

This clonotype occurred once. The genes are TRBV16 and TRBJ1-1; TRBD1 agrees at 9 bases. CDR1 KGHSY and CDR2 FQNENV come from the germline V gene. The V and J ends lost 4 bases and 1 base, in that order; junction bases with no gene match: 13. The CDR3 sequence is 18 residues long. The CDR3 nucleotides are TGTGCCAGCAGCCGCCCATCTACAGGGGGCAGAAGGAACACTGAAGCTTTCTTT. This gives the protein CASSRPSTGGRRNTEAFF.

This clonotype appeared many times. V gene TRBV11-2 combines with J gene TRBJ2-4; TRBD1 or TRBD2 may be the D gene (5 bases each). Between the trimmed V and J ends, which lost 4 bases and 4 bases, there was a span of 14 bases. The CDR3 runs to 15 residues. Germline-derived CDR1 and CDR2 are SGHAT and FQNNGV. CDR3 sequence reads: CASSSMGDSKNIQYF. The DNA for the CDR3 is TGTGCCAGCAGCTCAATGGGGGATTCTAAAAACATTCAGTACTTC.

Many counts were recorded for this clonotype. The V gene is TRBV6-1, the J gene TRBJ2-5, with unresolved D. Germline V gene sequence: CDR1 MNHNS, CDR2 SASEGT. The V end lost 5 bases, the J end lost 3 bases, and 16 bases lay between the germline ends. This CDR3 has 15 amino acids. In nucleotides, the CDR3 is TGTGCCAGCAGTACCCTCCTGGATGGGAAAGAGACCCAGTACTTC. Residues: CASSTLLDGKETQYF.

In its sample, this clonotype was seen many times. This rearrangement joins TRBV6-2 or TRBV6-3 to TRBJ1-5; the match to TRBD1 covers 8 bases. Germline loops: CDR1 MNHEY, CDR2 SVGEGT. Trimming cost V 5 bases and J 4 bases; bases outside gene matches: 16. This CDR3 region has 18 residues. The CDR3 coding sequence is TGTGCCAGCAGTACCGGGACAGGACTTCTCACCTCAAATCAGCCCCAGCATTTT. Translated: CASSTGTGLLTSNQPQHF.

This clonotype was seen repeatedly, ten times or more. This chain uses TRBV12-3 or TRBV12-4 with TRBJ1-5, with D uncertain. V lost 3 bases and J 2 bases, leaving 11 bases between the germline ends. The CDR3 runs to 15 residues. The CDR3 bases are TGTGCCAGCAGTTTTGCGGGTGATGGCAATCAGCCCCAGCATTTT. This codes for CASSFAGDGNQPQHF.

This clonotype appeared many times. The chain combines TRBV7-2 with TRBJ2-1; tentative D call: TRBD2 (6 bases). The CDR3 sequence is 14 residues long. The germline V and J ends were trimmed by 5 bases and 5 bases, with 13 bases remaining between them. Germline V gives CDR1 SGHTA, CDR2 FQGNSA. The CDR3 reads CASSHAGGDNEQFF. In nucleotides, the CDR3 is TGTGCCAGCAGCCACGCCGGGGGAGACAATGAGCAGTTCTTC.

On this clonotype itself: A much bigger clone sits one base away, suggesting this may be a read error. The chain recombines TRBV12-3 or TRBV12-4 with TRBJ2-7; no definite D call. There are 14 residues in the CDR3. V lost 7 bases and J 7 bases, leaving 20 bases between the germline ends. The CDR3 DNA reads TGTGCCAGCACCCAGAGGCCCGGGCGCTATGAGCAGTACTTC. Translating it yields CASTQRPGRYEQYF.